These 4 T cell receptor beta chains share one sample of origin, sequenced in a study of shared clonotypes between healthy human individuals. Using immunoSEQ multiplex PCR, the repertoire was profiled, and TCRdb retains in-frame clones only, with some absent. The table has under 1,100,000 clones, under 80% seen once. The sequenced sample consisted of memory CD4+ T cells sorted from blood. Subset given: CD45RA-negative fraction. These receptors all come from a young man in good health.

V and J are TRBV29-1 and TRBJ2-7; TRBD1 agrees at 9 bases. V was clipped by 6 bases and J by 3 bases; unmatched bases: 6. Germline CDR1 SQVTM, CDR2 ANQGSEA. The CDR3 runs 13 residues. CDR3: CSVVTGGYYEQYF. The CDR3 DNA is TGCAGCGTGGTTACAGGGGGCTACTACGAGCAGTACTTC.

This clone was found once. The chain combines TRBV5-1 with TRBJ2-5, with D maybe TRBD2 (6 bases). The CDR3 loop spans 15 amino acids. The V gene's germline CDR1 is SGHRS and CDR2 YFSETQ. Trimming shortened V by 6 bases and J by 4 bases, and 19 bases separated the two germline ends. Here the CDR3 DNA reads TGCGCCAGCATCCTAAGCGGGCTAGGAGGAGAGACCCAGTACTTC. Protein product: CASILSGLGGETQYF.

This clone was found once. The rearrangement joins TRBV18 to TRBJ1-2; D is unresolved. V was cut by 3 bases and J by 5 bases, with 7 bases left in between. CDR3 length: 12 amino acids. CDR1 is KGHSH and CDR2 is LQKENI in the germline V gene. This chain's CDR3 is CASSPDRYGYTF. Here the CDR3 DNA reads TGTGCCAGCTCACCGGACCGATATGGCTACACCTTC.

Written as DNA, the CDR3 is TGTGCCAGCAGCTGGACAGGGCTTGAAAAACTGTTTTTT. Translated: CASSWTGLEKLFF. The genes are TRBV11-2 and TRBJ1-4; 8 nucleotides align to TRBD1. V lost 4 bases and J lost 7; bases outside the gene matches: 2. CDR3 length: 13 residues. From germline, CDR1 is SGHAT and CDR2 FQNNGV.